One and the same sample provided the 12 T cell receptor beta chains below, sequenced in a study of tumor-infiltrating lymphocytes in primary liver carcinoma. From roughly 20-30 mg of unsorted bulk tissue, DNA and RNA were co-extracted together. With 400 to 550 ng total RNA as template and a constant-region primer, TCR beta cDNA was made. Slightly modified ARM-PCR with three nested multiplex PCR rounds yielded TCR beta libraries. Each of the first two PCR rounds ran nine to ten cycles with TRBV1-TRBV30 forward and C-beta reverse primers. In TCRdb, the multiplex PCR reads were re-called with MiXCR into one record per CDR3 protein. The data hold under 90,000 distinct CDR3 sequences, with 55% to 85% observed a single time. Sequences were obtained from liver tumor tissue from sampling region 1. Described subset: tumor region T1, superior pole. These receptors all stem from a middle-aged man with primary liver carcinoma and hepatitis B virus infection.

J is TRBJ2-7 and V is TRBV11-2; 12 bases agree with TRBD2. CDR3 size: 18 residues. CDR1 and CDR2 (germline): SGHAT, FQNNGV. V trimming: 2 bases; J trimming: 4 bases; junction bases outside the gene matches: 12. CDR3 nucleotides: TGTGCCAGCAGCTTATCCATTGGGCTAGCGGGAGGGGGTTACGAGCAGTACTTC. Amino acid sequence: CASSLSIGLAGGGYEQYF.

Comment on this clonotype: A much larger clone differs from this one at a single base, so this may be a read error. DNA of the CDR3: TGTGCCAGCAGTTCATTTAGCGTTATAGCATATCAGCCCCAGCATTTT. Amino acids: CASSSFSVIAYQPQHF. J is TRBJ1-5 and V is TRBV28; D remains ambiguous. The CDR3 covers 16 residues. The germline V gene encodes CDR1 MDHEN and CDR2 SYDVKM. The V gene lost 4 bases and the J gene lost 5 bases, with 18 bases spanning the gap.

This clonotype was seen just once. The CDR3 ends on some other residue instead of the conserved phenylalanine or tryptophan, so this is likely a read error. V and J are TRBV11-3 and TRBJ2-3; TRBD1 matches at 9 bases. This CDR3 spans 16 amino acids. Germline V gene sequence: CDR1 SGHNT, CDR2 YENEEA. The chain's CDR3 is CASSWGGGQGTDTQYL. The CDR3 DNA is TGTGCCAGCAGCTGGGGGGGGGGACAGGGAACAGATACACAGTATTTA.

The rearrangement joins TRBV9 to TRBJ2-1; 9 bases are shared with TRBD1. Germline V gene data show CDR1 as SGDLS and CDR2 as YYNGEE. V lost 5 bases to trimming and J lost 8 bases; unmatched junction nucleotides: 2. This CDR3 is built from 12 residues. DNA of the CDR3: TGTGCCAGCAGTTACAGGGGGCATGAGCAGTTCTTC. Translation: CASSYRGHEQFF.

On this clonotype itself: A read error may account for a junction end that differs from germline. The rearrangement joins TRBV28 to TRBJ1-1; 7 bases map to TRBD1. This CDR3 is built from 15 residues. Germline V gene data show CDR1 as MDHEN and CDR2 as SYDVKM. The CDR3 DNA reads TGTGCCAGCAGTTCTTGGGTGCAGGGGGGGACTGAGGCTTTCTTT. Translating gives CASSSWVQGGTEAFF. Drawing the rest from reference TRBV28 and TRBJ1-1, the complete variable domain is DVKVTQSSRYLVKRTGEKVFLECVQDMDHENMFWYRQDPGLGLRLIYFSYDVKMKEKGDIPEGYSVSREKKERFSLILESASTNQTSMYLCASSSWVQGGTEAFFGQGTRLTVV.

The V gene is TRBV12-3 or TRBV12-4, the J gene TRBJ2-5, with 7 bases that match TRBD1. The V segment lost 4 bases and the J segment 3 bases; nucleotides outside the gene matches: 2. The CDR3 is 13 residues long. CDR3 amino acids: CASSWTGKETQYF. The CDR3 DNA reads TGTGCCAGCAGTTGGACAGGTAAAGAGACCCAGTACTTC.

Comments on this clonotype: An end of the junction does not agree with germline; a read error may underlie this. V is TRBV5-1 and J is TRBJ2-2; D unclear. CDR3 length: 13 residues. Germline loops: CDR1 SGHRS, CDR2 YFSETQ. CDR3: CVSFQESTGELFF. The CDR3 DNA reads TGCGTCAGCTTTCAGGAGAGCACCGGGGAGCTGTTTTTT.

Turning to this clonotype: Without the conserved terminal phenylalanine or tryptophan, this CDR3 likely stems from a read error. The V gene is TRBV6-5, the J gene TRBJ2-5, with D possibly being TRBD1 or TRBD2 (6 bases each). Germline V gives CDR1 MNHEY, CDR2 SVGAGI. The CDR3 is 14 amino acids. CDR3 region: CAARGSGAVGTQYL. CDR3 coding DNA: TGTGCTGCCAGGGGTTCGGGGGCGGTAGGGACCCAGTACCTC.

About this clonotype: A much larger clone is a single base away; this may be a read error. The final CDR3 position lacks the conserved phenylalanine or tryptophan, pointing to a likely read error. This rearrangement joins TRBV28 to TRBJ2-7; tentatively, D is TRBD1 (6 bases). The germline CDR1 and CDR2 sequences are MDHEN and SYDVKM. Between the trimmed V and J ends, which lost 7 bases and 0 bases, there was a span of 10 bases. CDR3 length equals 13 residues. CDR3 coding DNA: TGTGCCAGCACGACAGGAGGCTCCTACGAGCAGTACTCC. Translated: CASTTGGSYEQYS.

For this clonotype: A read error may account for a junction end that differs from germline. The V call is TRBV6-1, the J call TRBJ2-2; no clear D. The CDR3 totals 12 residues. CDR1 is MNHNS and CDR2 is SASEGT in the germline V gene. The CDR3 loop is CVSRPDTGELFF. The CDR3 DNA reads as TGTGTCAGCAGACCCGACACCGGGGAGCTGTTTTTT.

This clonotype came up a few times. The CDR3 DNA follows: TGTGCCAGTTTCCGGGACAGGGGTCGAGAGACCCAGTACTTC. This codes for CASFRDRGRETQYF. The V gene is TRBV2, the J gene TRBJ2-5, with TRBD1 identical over 10 bases. Germline assignment: CDR1 SNHLY and CDR2 FYNNEI. There are 14 residues in the CDR3. V trimming: 9 bases; J trimming: 4 bases; junction bases outside the gene matches: 8.

In regard to this clonotype: At one boundary the junction diverges from the germline segment, which might be a read error. The chain is built from TRBV11-2 and TRBJ2-1; 7 bases match TRBD2. The CDR3 totals 16 residues. Per the germline V gene, CDR1 is SGHAT and CDR2 is FQNNGV. The CDR3 region is CASRQLRSSGYSEQFF. The CDR3 nucleotides are TGTGCCAGCCGTCAACTCAGGTCTAGCGGCTACAGTGAGCAGTTCTTC.